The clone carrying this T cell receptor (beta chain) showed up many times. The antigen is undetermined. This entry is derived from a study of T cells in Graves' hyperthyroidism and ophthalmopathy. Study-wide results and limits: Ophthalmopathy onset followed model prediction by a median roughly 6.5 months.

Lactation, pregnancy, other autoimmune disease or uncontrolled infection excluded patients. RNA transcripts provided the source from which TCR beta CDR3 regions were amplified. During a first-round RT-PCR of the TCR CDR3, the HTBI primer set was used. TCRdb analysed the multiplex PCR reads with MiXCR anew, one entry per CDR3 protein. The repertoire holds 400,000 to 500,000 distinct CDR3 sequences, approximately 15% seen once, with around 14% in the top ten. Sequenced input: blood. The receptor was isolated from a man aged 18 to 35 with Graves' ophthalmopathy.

CDR3 DNA: TGTGCCAGCAGCCAACACATAGACAGGGAACTGAACACCGGGGAGCTGTTTTTT. It is translated as CASSQHIDRELNTGELFF. This rearrangement joins TRBV3-1 to TRBJ2-2; 7 bases align to TRBD1. The V gene end was trimmed by 2 bases and the J gene end by 1 base; junction bases not matched to a gene: 10. Germline lookup yields CDR1 LGHDT and CDR2 YNNKEL (reference sequence). This CDR3 has 18 residues.